This T cell receptor (beta chain) was identified in a study of blood T cells in healthy people across ages. Study-level background: The template switching approach captured approximately one barcoded beta molecule for every two T cells. Study-wide findings and caveats: A roughly linear age-dependent decrease characterized TCR beta diversity per million T cells. It was held that diversity estimates obtained from one million T cells represented underestimates.

CDR1 is KGHDR, CDR2 SFDVKD, per germline. This CDR3 spans 12 amino acids. V shed 9 bases and J shed 6 bases, with 11 bases lying between them. Comment on this clonotype: Antigen: not known.

PBMCs numbering at least 6 million were isolated per sample. The authors ran a second PCR of about 7 to 11 cycles using a sample-barcoded 5' primer and a J-beta primer mix. One entry per CDR3 protein, called by TCRdb with MiXCR from the 5' RACE reads. The sample holds about 2 million distinct CDR3 sequences, 49% seen once. The chain links TRBV24-1 to TRBJ2-1; possible D gene TRBD2, 7 bases. This sequence was found in a woman aged 40-49 years in good health. Specimen: blood. The CDR3 loop reads CATEGGLNEQFF. DNA of the CDR3: TGTGCCACCGAGGGGGGGCTCAATGAGCAGTTCTTC.